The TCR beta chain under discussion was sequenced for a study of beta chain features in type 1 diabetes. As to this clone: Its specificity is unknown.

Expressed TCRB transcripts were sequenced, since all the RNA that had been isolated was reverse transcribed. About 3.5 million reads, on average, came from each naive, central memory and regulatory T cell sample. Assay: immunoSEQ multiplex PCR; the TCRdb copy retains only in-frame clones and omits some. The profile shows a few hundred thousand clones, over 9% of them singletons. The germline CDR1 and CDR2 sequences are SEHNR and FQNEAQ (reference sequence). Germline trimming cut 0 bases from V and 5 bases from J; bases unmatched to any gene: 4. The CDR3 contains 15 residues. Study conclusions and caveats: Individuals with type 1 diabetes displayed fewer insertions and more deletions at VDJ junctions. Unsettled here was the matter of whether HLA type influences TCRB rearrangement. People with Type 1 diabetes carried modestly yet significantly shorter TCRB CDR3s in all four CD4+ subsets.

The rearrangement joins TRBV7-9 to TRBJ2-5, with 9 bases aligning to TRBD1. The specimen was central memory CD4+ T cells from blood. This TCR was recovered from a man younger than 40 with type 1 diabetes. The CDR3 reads CASSLAGTGWETQYF. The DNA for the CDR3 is TGTGCCAGCAGCTTAGCCGGGACAGGGTGGGAGACCCAGTACTTC. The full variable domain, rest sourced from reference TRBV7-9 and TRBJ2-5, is DTGVSQNPRHKITKRGQNVTFRCDPISEHNRLYWYRQTLGQGPEFLTYFQNEAQLEKSRLLSDRFSAERPKGSFSTLEIQRTEQGDSAMYLCASSLAGTGWETQYFGPGTRLLVL.